The clone carrying this TCR beta chain is categorized as large. This sample was taken from a study of patients and donors after allogeneic stem cell transplantation. This CDR3 has 13 amino acids. Germline V CDR1 and CDR2: SGHDT, YYEEEE. Trimming left V 0 bases short and J 7 bases short, with 7 bases between. MiXCR was run by TCRdb on the RT-PCR reads, yielding one entry per CDR3 protein. The table lists about a thousand distinct CDR3 sequences, approximately 0.43% of them singletons. The chain has TRBV5-6 and TRBJ2-2; D unresolved. The TCR sequence derives from a human donor who was either an allogeneic HSCT recipient or a stem cell or donor lymphocyte infusion donor (not recorded which). It is not recorded whose cells these are; they may come from a transplant donor. Input material: blood, either unsorted or a sorted T cell fraction (not recorded which). For the CDR3, the DNA is TGTGCCAGCAGCTTGGGGGCGGACGGGGAGCTGTTTTTT. Translating it yields CASSLGADGELFF.